The 20 T cell receptor beta chains reported below all come from one sample, sequenced in a study of T cell responses to AZD1222 COVID-19 vaccine. The method was immunoSEQ multiplex PCR; TCRdb's version includes in-frame clones alone and lacks a portion of them. The data hold 100,000 to 150,000 clones, with 88% observed a single time. The sequencing used peripheral blood, collected on day 0 of AZD1222 vaccination. The receptors were gathered from an adult in good health.

The chain recombines TRBV28 with TRBJ1-2, with TRBD1 matching over 9 bases. The germline CDR1 and CDR2 sequences are MDHEN and SYDVKM. V shed 6 bases, J shed 4 bases, and the junction held 3 bases outside the gene matches. The CDR3 sequence is 13 residues long. The CDR3 DNA reads as TGTGCCAGCAGCCGGGGACAGGGCTATGGCTACACCTTC. Protein sequence: CASSRGQGYGYTF.

The rearrangement uses TRBV4-3 and TRBJ1-2; tentative D call: TRBD1 (6 bases). Germline CDR1 and CDR2: LGHNA and YSLEER. The CDR3 sequence is 14 residues long. Trimming stripped 0 bases from V and 8 bases from J, with 13 bases between. The CDR3 loop reads CASSQDPGAGGYTF. The CDR3 DNA reads TGCGCCAGCAGCCAAGATCCAGGGGCGGGCGGCTACACCTTC.

The CDR3 DNA reads TGTGCCAGCAGGGTGGAGGGGGCCGGGGTAGATACGCAGTATTTT. Protein product: CASRVEGAGVDTQYF. The J gene is TRBJ2-3, the V gene TRBV5-4; D perhaps matches TRBD1 (7 bases). The V and J ends lost 5 bases and 5 bases respectively, with 18 bases between them. Germline V gives CDR1 SGHNT, CDR2 YYREEE (reference sequence). The CDR3 totals 15 residues.

The V gene is TRBV10-1, the J gene TRBJ1-6; no definite D call. V lost 6 bases, J lost 0 bases, and 3 bases lay in between. The CDR3 sequence is 13 residues long. CDR1 and CDR2 (germline): WNHNN, SYGVQD (reference sequence). In nucleotides, the CDR3 is TGCGCCAGCAGCTTCTCCTATAATTCACCCCTCCACTTT. Its protein product is CASSFSYNSPLHF.

The chain combines TRBV25-1 with TRBJ1-3; 8 bases map to TRBD1. Germline V gives CDR1 MGHDK, CDR2 SYGVNS. The CDR3 is 15 residues long. The V and J ends lost 5 bases and 2 bases, in that order; junction bases with no gene match: 5. The CDR3 loop is CASSPQGATGNTIYF. As DNA, the CDR3 is TGTGCCAGCAGTCCCCAGGGGGCGACTGGAAACACCATATATTTT.

Here the CDR3 reads CASLSGNEQFF. CDR3 coding DNA: TGCGCCAGCTTGAGCGGGAATGAGCAGTTCTTC. The genes are TRBV10-2 and TRBJ2-1, with D possibly being TRBD2 (6 bases). Between the trimmed V and J ends, which lost 8 bases and 7 bases, there was a span of 9 bases. This CDR3 comprises 11 residues. The germline CDR1 and CDR2 sequences are WSHSY and SAAADI.

The chain carries TRBV30 and TRBJ1-4; 8 nucleotides line up with TRBD1. The V gene end was trimmed by 1 base and the J gene end by 10 bases; junction bases not matched to a gene: 11. The CDR3 is 15 amino acids. In germline, CDR1 is GTSNPN, CDR2 SVGIG (reference sequence). CDR3 amino acids: CAWSETGTGSRKLFF. CDR3 nucleotide sequence: TGTGCCTGGAGTGAAACCGGGACAGGATCCAGAAAACTGTTTTTT.

The sample holds one count of this clone. This CDR3 is CASSRGGDYEQYF. Here the CDR3 DNA reads TGTGCCAGCAGCCGCGGGGGGGATTACGAGCAGTACTTC. The chain couples TRBV12-3 or TRBV12-4 to TRBJ2-7, with 9 nucleotides matching TRBD2. The V gene end was trimmed by 6 bases and the J gene end by 4 bases; junction bases not matched to a gene: 4. This CDR3 comprises 13 residues.

This chain uses TRBV27 with TRBJ1-2; 7 bases map to TRBD1. The germline gives CDR1 MNHEY, CDR2 SMNVEV (reference sequence). This CDR3 spans 13 amino acids. V gave up 9 bases and J gave up 6 bases; unmatched junction bases: 10. The CDR3 reads CARGQPTGNGYTF. In DNA form, the CDR3 reads TGTGCCAGGGGACAGCCCACCGGGAATGGCTACACCTTC.

This chain links TRBV27 with TRBJ1-5, with D possibly TRBD1 on 5 matching bases. Germline assignment: CDR1 MNHEY and CDR2 SMNVEV (reference sequence). The V end was cut by 4 bases, the J end by 6 bases, with 19 bases between. The CDR3 extends over 16 amino acids. The CDR3, as DNA: TGTGCCAGCAGTTCCAGTTCGGGGGACGCGGGTCAGCCCCAGCATTTT. This translates into CASSSSSGDAGQPQHF.

The chain uses TRBV18 and TRBJ1-5, with 7 bases that match TRBD1. CDR3 length: 16 amino acids. The ends lost 2 bases at V and 4 bases at J; junction bases unmatched: 8. Germline V gives CDR1 KGHSH, CDR2 LQKENI. CDR3 sequence: CASSPNGGQINQPQHF. CDR3 DNA sequence: TGTGCCAGCTCACCAAACGGGGGACAGATAAATCAGCCCCAGCATTTT.

This sequence joins TRBV7-8 and TRBJ2-3; D is undetermined. This CDR3 contains 15 residues. Deletions cut 3 bases from V and 4 bases from J, with 14 bases between. Germline V gene sequence: CDR1 SGHVS, CDR2 FQNEAQ. The CDR3 reads CASSLLAFVADTQYF. Written as DNA, the CDR3 is TGTGCCAGCAGCTTGTTGGCTTTCGTTGCAGATACGCAGTATTTT.

This sequence joins TRBV5-4 and TRBJ1-2, with 7 nucleotides matching TRBD1. With V trimmed by 2 bases and J by 4 bases, 8 bases remained unmatched. This CDR3 is built from 15 residues. CDR1 is SGHNT and CDR2 is YYREEE in the germline V gene (reference sequence). The CDR3 reads CASSFGGGGSYGYTF. For the CDR3, the DNA is TGTGCCAGCAGCTTCGGTGGAGGGGGCAGCTATGGCTACACCTTC.

V is TRBV30 and J is TRBJ1-1; 12 nucleotides align to TRBD1. This CDR3 has 15 amino acids. Germline CDR1 is GTSNPN and CDR2 is SVGIG (reference sequence). V gave up 4 bases and J gave up 0 bases; unmatched junction bases: 3. The DNA of the CDR3 is TGTGCCTGGAAGGGACAGGGGGCTTTGAACACTGAAGCTTTCTTT. Its protein product is CAWKGQGALNTEAFF.

The chain links TRBV18 to TRBJ1-2; weak D call: TRBD1 (5 bases). The V and J ends lost 3 bases and 3 bases respectively, with 11 bases between them. The germline V gene encodes CDR1 KGHSH and CDR2 LQKENI. This CDR3 is 14 amino acids long. This CDR3 reads CASSPRGEDYGYTF. CDR3 DNA: TGTGCCAGCTCACCTCGGGGGGAGGACTATGGCTACACCTTC.

The genes are TRBV15 and TRBJ1-5, with no clear D. V shed 0 bases and J shed 2 bases, with 11 bases lying between them. Germline CDR1 is LNHNV and CDR2 is YYDKDF (reference sequence). The CDR3 has 16 residues. CDR3 region: CATSRDRAKGNQPQHF. CDR3 in DNA: TGTGCCACCAGCAGAGATCGAGCTAAGGGCAATCAGCCCCAGCATTTT.

With respect to this clone: Its ends do not fully match the called genes, so a read error is possible. The V gene is TRBV2, the J gene TRBJ1-3; D call uncertain. CDR3 size: 13 residues. Germline assignment: CDR1 SNHLY and CDR2 FYNNEI. CDR3 residues: CATSQFSGNTIYF. The CDR3 DNA is TGTGCCACCAGTCAGTTTTCTGGAAACACCATATATTTT.

This sequence joins TRBV10-3 and TRBJ2-7, with 9 bases that match TRBD2. Germline V gene sequence: CDR1 ENHRY, CDR2 SYGVKD. The CDR3 runs to 14 residues. The V and J ends lost 0 bases and 3 bases, in that order; junction bases with no gene match: 0. CDR3 in DNA: TGTGCCATCAGTGAGTCGACTAGCGGCTACGAGCAGTACTTC. It is translated as CAISESTSGYEQYF.

The chain carries TRBV2 and TRBJ2-7; 13 nucleotides align to TRBD2. Germline CDR1 reads SNHLY; CDR2 reads FYNNEI. V lost 6 bases and J lost 7; bases outside the gene matches: 9. The CDR3 covers 15 residues. The CDR3 DNA is TGTGCCAGCAGCTCCACTAGCGGGAGGGCCAATGAGCAGTACTTC. As protein: CASSSTSGRANEQYF.

The chain carries TRBV19 and TRBJ2-6; no reliable D call. Germline V CDR1 and CDR2: LNHDA, SQIVND (reference sequence). This CDR3 region has 19 residues. Trimming removed 4 bases at V and 0 bases at J, with 19 bases between. CDR3 sequence reads: CASSRSGWQEHSGANVLTF. As DNA, the CDR3 is TGTGCCAGTAGTAGGTCTGGTTGGCAGGAACACTCTGGGGCCAACGTCCTGACTTTC.